Detailed here is one TCR beta chain. This clone was detected once. Its antigen is not yet known. Per-base quality was not reported, and no clone a single base away is much larger than it. Each collaborating institution followed its own protocols to collect whole blood in K2EDTA tubes. For TCRbeta analysis, collaborators shipped samples as frozen whole blood, isolated PBMCs, or DNA extracted from either of those sample types. TCRbeta CDR3 regions were amplified from genomic DNA by means of the immunoSEQ Assay, a bias-controlled multiplex PCR. The source study handled its data this way. The number of nucleated cells in each sample was estimated by amplification of reference gene primers within the assay. Sequence reads were collapsed and filtered to measure the absolute abundance of every unique TCRbeta CDR3 rearrangement. For each sample, productive Simpson clonality was calculated by taking the square root of Simpson's diversity index across productive rearrangements. Sourced from immuneACCESS, this table was stored by TCRdb with only in-frame sequences that have V and J called. A share of the clones is absent; for the studies checked, an unresolved V gene accounts for under half, and the remainder has no known explanation. The V and J calls and clone size are taken from that table; D and trimming were inferred from the DNA. The sample table records about 230,000 clones; roughly four fifths of these occur just once. Together, the top ten hold roughly 7.4% of the sample.

From its cysteine to its phenylalanine, the CDR3 spans 17 amino acids. CDR3 DNA is the only sequence kept; it has 51 bases, read in frame from the first base. Trimming removed 4 bases from V and 3 bases from J, leaving 19 bases between the germline ends. Based on the germline V gene, the CDR1 and CDR2 sequences are MGHDK and SYGVNS. The sample is drawn from a study of blood T cell repertoires in COVID-19 (TCRdb year 2020). Notes on the research overall: Samples from collaborators originated in the United States, Italy and Spain and spanned both the acute and convalescent phases of COVID-19. Where available, HLA class I and class II types were obtained from metadata supplied by the sample provider rather than from assay-based typing. Sample metadata almost always included a de-identified subject ID, COVID-19 status, age in years and sex. The prospective study material was composed of cDNA or gDNA derived from T cells, B-cell-depleted T cells, or PBMCs. Deeply sampled blood TCRbeta repertoires from subjects exposed to, actively infected with, or recovered from COVID-19 were included in the dataset. The repertoires were released in a freely available public database intended as a resource for research on the immune response to SARS-CoV-2. Samples were obtained from the ongoing ImmuneRACE study (first 160 participants) and from 1,200 or so subjects provided by 6 global collaborators.

Findings and caveats that apply to the study as a whole: Clinical and demographic metadata were provided uncurated, with the amount varying by source and participant.

This sequence was found in a woman between 50 and 59 years old with acute or convalescent COVID-19. The chain is encoded by TRBV25-1 joined to TRBJ2-1, with a weak D call of TRBD1 (5 bases match). Material for sequencing was peripheral blood. The DNA is TGTGCCAGCAGTGGGCAGGGTAAAGGGGCCTTCTACAATGAGCAGTTCTTC. It specifies CASSGQGKGAFYNEQFF.